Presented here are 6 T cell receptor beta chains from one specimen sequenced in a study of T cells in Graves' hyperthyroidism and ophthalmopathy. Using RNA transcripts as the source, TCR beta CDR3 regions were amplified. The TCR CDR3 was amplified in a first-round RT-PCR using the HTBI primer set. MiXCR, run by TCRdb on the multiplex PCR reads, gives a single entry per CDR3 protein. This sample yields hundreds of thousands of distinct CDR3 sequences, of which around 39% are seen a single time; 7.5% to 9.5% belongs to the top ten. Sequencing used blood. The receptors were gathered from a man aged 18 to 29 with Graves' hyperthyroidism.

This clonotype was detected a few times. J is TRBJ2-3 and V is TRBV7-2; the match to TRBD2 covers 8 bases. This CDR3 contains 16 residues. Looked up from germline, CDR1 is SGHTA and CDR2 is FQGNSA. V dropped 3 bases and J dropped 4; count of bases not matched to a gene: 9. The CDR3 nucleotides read TGTGCCAGCAGCTTCTACGGGAGGGCACTGTCAGATACGCAGTATTTT. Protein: CASSFYGRALSDTQYF.

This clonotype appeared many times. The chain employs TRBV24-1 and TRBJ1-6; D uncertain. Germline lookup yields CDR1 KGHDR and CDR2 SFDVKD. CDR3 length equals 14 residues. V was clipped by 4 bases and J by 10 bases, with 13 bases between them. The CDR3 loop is CATSDPGSGSPLHF. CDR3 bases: TGTGCCACCAGTGACCCGGGGTCTGGATCACCCCTCCACTTT.

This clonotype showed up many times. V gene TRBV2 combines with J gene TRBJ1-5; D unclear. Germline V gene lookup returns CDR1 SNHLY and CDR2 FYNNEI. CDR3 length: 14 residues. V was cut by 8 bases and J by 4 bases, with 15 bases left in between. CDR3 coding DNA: TGTGCCAGCTGTATTACAGCAAATAATCAGCCCCAGCATTTT. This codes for CASCITANNQPQHF.

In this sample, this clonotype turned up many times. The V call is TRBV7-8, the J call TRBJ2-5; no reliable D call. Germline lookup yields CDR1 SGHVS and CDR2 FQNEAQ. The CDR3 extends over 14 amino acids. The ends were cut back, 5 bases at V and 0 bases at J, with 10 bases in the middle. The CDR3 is CASSPTVYQETQYF. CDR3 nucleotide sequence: TGTGCCAGCAGCCCCACTGTGTACCAAGAGACCCAGTACTTC.

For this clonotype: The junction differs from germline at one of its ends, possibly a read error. The CDR3 loop is CASSDEWEPQHF. The CDR3 DNA follows: TGTGCCAGCAGTGATGAATGGGAGCCCCAGCATTTT. J is TRBJ1-5 and V is TRBV10-3; D is unresolved. Looked up from germline, CDR1 is ENHRY and CDR2 is SYGVKD. This CDR3 contains 12 residues.

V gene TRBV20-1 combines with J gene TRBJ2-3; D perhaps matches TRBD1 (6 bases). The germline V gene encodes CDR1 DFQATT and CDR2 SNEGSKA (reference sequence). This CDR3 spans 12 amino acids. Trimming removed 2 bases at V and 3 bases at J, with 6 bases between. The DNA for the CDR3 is TGCAGTGCTAGAACAGGGACAGATACGCAGTATTTT. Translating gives CSARTGTDTQYF.